This record looks at one T cell receptor (beta chain) sequence and its context. In the same sample, other DNA sequences code for this CDR3. The data originate from a study of shared clonotypes between healthy human individuals. Naive CD8 cells comprised CD45RO-negative, CCR7-positively selected cells, excluding terminally differentiated effector memory CD45RA+ cells. Libraries were prepared by immunoSEQ multiplex PCR; TCRdb keeps only in-frame clonotypes and omits some of them. The sample has about 2.1 million clones; about 93% are singletons. Between the trimmed V and J ends, which lost 3 bases and 4 bases, there was a span of 8 bases. This CDR3 region has 13 residues. Germline CDR1 reads SEHNR; CDR2 reads FQNEAQ (reference sequence).

The sample taken for sequencing was naive CD8+ T cells from PBMCs. This sequence joins TRBV7-9 and TRBJ2-3; D is undetermined. The receptor was derived from a man younger than 35 in good health. Some clones in this sample may be carry-over from other donors' samples. CDR3 residues: CASSLGRADTQYF. CDR3 in DNA: TGTGCCAGCAGCTTGGGCAGAGCAGATACGCAGTATTTT. Full variable domain (remainder filled in from reference TRBV7-9 and TRBJ2-3): DTGVSQNPRHKITKRGQNVTFRCDPISEHNRLYWYRQTLGQGPEFLTYFQNEAQLEKSRLLSDRFSAERPKGSFSTLEIQRTEQGDSAMYLCASSLGRADTQYFGPGTRLTVL.